This T cell receptor (beta chain) originates from a study of early T cells in non-severe SARS-CoV-2 infection. The V segment lost 0 bases and the J segment 5 bases; nucleotides outside the gene matches: 16. The CDR3 is 19 residues long. CDR1 SGHDN and CDR2 FVKESK come from the germline V gene. TCRdb recomputed calls from the 5' RACE reads with MiXCR, one row per CDR3 protein. There are roughly 92,000 distinct CDR3 sequences in the sample; approximately 12% occur only once, and about 4.4% lies in the top ten. The chain carries TRBV14 and TRBJ2-5, with 9 bases that match TRBD2. Sequenced material: whole blood, taken at baseline. This TCR was sampled from an adult who was a healthcare worker with PCR-confirmed SARS-CoV-2 infection or an uninfected control (not recorded which). This chain's CDR3 is CASSQEVLLAGLPRETQYF. The CDR3 bases are TGTGCCAGCAGCCAAGAAGTGTTGCTAGCGGGGCTCCCTCGGGAGACCCAGTACTTC.